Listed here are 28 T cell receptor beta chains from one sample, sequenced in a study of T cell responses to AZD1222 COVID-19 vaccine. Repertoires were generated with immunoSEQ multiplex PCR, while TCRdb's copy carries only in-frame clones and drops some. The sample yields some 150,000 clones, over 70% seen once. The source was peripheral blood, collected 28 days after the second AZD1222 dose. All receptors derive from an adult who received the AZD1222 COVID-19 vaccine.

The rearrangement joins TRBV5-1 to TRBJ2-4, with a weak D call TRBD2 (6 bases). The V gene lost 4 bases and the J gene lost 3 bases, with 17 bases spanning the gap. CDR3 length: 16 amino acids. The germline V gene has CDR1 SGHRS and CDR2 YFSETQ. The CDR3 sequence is CASSPGLLSGKNIQYF. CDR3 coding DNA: TGCGCCAGCAGCCCGGGACTTTTATCAGGCAAAAACATTCAGTACTTC.

CDR3 region: CASSFSWTVNYGYTF. Here the CDR3 DNA reads TGTGCCAGCAGCTTTTCCTGGACAGTGAACTATGGCTACACCTTC. This chain connects TRBV7-9 to TRBJ1-2; D might be TRBD1 (6 bases). CDR1 and CDR2 (germline): SEHNR, FQNEAQ (reference sequence). V was clipped by 3 bases and J by 2 bases, with 13 bases between them. CDR3 length: 15 residues.

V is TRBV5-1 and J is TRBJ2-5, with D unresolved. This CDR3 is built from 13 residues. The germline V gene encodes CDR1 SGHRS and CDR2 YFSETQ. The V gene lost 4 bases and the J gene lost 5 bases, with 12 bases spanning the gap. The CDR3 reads CASSIKGEETQYF. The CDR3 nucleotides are TGCGCCAGCAGCATAAAAGGAGAGGAGACCCAGTACTTC.

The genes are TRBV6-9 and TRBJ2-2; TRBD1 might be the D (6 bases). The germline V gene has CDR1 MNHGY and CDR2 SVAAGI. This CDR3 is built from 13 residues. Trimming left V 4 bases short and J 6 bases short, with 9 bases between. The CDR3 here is CASSSTGSGELFF. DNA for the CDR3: TGTGCCAGCAGTTCTACAGGGTCCGGGGAGCTGTTTTTT.

In DNA, the CDR3 is TGTGCCAGCAGTTCCCGGACAGGGCGAGACTATGGCTACACCTTC. This gives the protein CASSSRTGRDYGYTF. V usage is TRBV28 and J usage is TRBJ1-2; 8 bases map to TRBD1. Germline CDR1 and CDR2: MDHEN and SYDVKM. The CDR3 runs to 15 residues. V lost 4 bases to trimming and J lost 3 bases; unmatched junction nucleotides: 7.

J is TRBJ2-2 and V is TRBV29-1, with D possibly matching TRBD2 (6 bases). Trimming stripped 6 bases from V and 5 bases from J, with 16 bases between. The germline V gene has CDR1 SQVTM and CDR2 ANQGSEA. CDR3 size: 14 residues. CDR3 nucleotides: TGCAGCGTAAGGGAGGCCGCGGGAACCGGGGAGCTGTTTTTT. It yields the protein CSVREAAGTGELFF.

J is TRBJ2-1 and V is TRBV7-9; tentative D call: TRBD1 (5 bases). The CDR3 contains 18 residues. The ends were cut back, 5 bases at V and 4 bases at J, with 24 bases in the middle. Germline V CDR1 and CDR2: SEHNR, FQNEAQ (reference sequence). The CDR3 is CASSARWVLVKGYNEQFF. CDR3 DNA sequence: TGTGCCAGCAGCGCCCGTTGGGTATTGGTTAAGGGGTACAATGAGCAGTTCTTC.

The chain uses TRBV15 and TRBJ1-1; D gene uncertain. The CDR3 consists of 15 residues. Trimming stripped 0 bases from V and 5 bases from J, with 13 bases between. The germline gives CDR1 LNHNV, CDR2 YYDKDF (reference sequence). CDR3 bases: TGTGCCACCAGCAGAGACTTTAAGGGTGAAACTGAAGCTTTCTTT. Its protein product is CATSRDFKGETEAFF.

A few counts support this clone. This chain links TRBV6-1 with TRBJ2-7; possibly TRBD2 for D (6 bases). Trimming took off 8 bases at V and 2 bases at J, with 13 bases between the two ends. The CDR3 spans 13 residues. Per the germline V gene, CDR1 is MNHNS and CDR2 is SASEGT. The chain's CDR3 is CASGGEATYEQYF. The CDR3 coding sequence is TGTGCCAGCGGAGGGGAGGCGACCTACGAGCAGTACTTC.

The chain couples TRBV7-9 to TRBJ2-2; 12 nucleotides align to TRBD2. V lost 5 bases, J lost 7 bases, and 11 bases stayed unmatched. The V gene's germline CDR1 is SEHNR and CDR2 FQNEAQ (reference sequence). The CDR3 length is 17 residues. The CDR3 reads CASSPSGRAFFIGELFF. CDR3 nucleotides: TGTGCCAGCAGCCCTAGCGGGAGGGCCTTTTTTATCGGGGAGCTGTTTTTT. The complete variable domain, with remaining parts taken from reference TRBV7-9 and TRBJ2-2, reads DTGVSQNPRHKITKRGQNVTFRCDPISEHNRLYWYRQTLGQGPEFLTYFQNEAQLEKSRLLSDRFSAERPKGSFSTLEIQRTEQGDSAMYLCASSPSGRAFFIGELFFGEGSRLTVL.

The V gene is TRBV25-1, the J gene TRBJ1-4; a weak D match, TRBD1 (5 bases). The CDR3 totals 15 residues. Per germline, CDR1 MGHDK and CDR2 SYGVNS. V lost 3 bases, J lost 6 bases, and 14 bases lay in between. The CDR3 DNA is TGTGCCAGCAGTGATTTGCGGGGGATGTATGAAAAACTGTTTTTT. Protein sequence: CASSDLRGMYEKLFF. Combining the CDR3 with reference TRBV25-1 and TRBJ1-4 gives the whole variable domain EADIYQTPRYLVIGTGKKITLECSQTMGHDKMYWYQQDPGMELHLIHYSYGVNSTEKGDLSSESTVSRIRTEHFPLTLESARPSHTSQYLCASSDLRGMYEKLFFGSGTQLSVL.

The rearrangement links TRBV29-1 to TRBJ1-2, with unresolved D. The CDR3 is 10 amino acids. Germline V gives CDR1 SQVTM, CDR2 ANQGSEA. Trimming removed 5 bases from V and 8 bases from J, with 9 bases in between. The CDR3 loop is CSVFTGGYTF. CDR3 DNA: TGCAGCGTTTTTACGGGCGGCTACACCTTC. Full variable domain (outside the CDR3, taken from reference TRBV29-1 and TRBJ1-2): SAVISQKPSRDICQRGTSLTIQCQVDSQVTMMFWYRQQPGQSLTLIATANQGSEATYESGFVIDKFPISRPNLTFSTLTVSNMSPEDSSIYLCSVFTGGYTFGSGTRLTVV.

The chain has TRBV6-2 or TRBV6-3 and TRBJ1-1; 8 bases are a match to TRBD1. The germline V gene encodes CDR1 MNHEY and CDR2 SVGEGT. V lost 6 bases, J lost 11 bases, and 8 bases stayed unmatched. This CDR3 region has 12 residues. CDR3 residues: CASSSDRAKAFF. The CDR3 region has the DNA TGTGCCAGCAGCTCGGACAGGGCTAAGGCTTTCTTT.

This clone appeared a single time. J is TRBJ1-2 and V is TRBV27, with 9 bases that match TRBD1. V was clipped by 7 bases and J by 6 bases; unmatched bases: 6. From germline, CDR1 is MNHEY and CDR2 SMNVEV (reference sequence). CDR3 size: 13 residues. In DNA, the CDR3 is TGTGCCAGCACTTCCCGGGACAGGGATGGCTACACCTTC. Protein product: CASTSRDRDGYTF.

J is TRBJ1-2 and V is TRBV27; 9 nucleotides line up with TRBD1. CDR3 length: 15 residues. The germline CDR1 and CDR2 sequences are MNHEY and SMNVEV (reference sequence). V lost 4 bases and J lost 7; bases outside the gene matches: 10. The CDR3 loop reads CASSSSRTGEGGYTF. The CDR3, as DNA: TGTGCCAGCAGTTCCTCGAGGACAGGGGAGGGTGGCTACACCTTC.

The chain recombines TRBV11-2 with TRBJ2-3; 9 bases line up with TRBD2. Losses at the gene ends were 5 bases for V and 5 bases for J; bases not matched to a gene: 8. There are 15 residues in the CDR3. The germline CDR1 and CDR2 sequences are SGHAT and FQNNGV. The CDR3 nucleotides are TGTGCCAGCAGCACCCGGACTAGCGTTGAAGATACGCAGTATTTT. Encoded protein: CASSTRTSVEDTQYF.

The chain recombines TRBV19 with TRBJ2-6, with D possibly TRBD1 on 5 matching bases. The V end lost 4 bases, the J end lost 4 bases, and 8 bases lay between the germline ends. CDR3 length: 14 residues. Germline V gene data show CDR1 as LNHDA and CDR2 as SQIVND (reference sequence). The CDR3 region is CASSRRQGANVLTF. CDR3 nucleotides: TGTGCCAGTAGTAGACGACAGGGGGCCAACGTCCTGACTTTC.

The CDR3 sequence is CATSRSGQVPYNEQFF. CDR3 bases: TGTGCCACCAGCAGATCTGGACAGGTCCCCTACAATGAGCAGTTCTTC. V gene TRBV15 combines with J gene TRBJ2-1; TRBD1 matches 7 bases. V dropped 2 bases and J dropped 2; count of bases not matched to a gene: 6. Germline assignment: CDR1 LNHNV and CDR2 YYDKDF (reference sequence). This CDR3 has 16 residues.

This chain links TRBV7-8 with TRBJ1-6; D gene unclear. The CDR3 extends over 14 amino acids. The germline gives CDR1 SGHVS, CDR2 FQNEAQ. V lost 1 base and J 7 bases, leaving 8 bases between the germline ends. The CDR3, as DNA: TGTGCCAGCAGCTTAGTTAGGGAGAATTCACCCCTCCACTTT. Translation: CASSLVRENSPLHF.

This CDR3 reads CASLSLDNQPQHF. The CDR3 DNA follows: TGTGCCAGCCTCTCTCTGGACAATCAGCCCCAGCATTTT. J is TRBJ1-5 and V is TRBV6-5; D uncertain. Germline lookup yields CDR1 MNHEY and CDR2 SVGAGI. The CDR3 consists of 13 residues. Trimming cost V 8 bases and J 3 bases, with 11 bases left between them.

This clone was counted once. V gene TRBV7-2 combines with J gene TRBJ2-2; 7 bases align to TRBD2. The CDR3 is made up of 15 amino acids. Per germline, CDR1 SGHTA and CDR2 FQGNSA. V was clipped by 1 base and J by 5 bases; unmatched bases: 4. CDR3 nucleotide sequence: TGTGCCAGCAGCTTAGTGACGGGGGGAACCGGGGAGCTGTTTTTT. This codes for CASSLVTGGTGELFF.

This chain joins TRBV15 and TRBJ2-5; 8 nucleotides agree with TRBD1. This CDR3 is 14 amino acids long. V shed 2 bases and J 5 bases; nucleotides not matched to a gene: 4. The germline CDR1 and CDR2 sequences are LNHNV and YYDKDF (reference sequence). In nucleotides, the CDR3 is TGTGCCACCAGCAGACCAGGGGGCGGTGAGACCCAGTACTTC. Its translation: CATSRPGGGETQYF.

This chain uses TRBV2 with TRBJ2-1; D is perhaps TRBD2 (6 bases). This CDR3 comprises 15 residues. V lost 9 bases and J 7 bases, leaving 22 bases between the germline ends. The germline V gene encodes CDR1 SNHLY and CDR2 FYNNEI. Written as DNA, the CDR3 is TGTGCCAGGGGATTTCTAGCGCACCTTGGGAATGAGCAGTTCTTC. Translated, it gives CARGFLAHLGNEQFF. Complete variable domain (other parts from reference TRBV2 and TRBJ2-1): EPEVTQTPSHQVTQMGQEVILRCVPISNHLYFYWYRQILGQKVEFLVSFYNNEISEKSEIFDDQFSVERPDGSNFTLKIRSTKLEDSAMYFCARGFLAHLGNEQFFGPGTRLTVL.

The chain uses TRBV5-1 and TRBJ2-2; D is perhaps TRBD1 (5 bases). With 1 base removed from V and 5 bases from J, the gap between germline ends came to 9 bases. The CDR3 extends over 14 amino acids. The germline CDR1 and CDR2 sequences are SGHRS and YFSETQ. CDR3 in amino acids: CASSLNAGTGELFF. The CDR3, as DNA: TGCGCCAGCAGCTTGAACGCAGGGACCGGGGAGCTGTTTTTT. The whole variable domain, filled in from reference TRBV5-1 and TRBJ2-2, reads KAGVTQTPRYLIKTRGQQVTLSCSPISGHRSVSWYQQTPGQGLQFLFEYFSETQRNKGNFPGRFSGRQFSNSRSEMNVSTLELGDSALYLCASSLNAGTGELFFGEGSRLTVL.

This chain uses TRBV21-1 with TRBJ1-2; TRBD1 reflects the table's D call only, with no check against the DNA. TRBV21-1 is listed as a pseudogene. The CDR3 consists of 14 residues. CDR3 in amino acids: CASGARGAPYGYTF. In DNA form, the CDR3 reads TGTGCCAGTGGGGCCAGGGGGGCGCCCTATGGCTACACCTTC.

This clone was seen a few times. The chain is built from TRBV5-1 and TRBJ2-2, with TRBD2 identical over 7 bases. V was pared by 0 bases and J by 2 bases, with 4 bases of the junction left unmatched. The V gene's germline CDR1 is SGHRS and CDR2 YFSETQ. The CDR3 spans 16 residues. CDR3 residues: CASSLGSSGNTGELFF. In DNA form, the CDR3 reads TGCGCCAGCAGCTTGGGGTCTAGCGGAAACACCGGGGAGCTGTTTTTT.

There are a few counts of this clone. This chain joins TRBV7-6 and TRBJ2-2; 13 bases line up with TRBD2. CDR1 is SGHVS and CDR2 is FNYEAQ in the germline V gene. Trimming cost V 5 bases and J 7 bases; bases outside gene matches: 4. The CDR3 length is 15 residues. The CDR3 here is CASSPWTSGSGELFF. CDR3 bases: TGTGCCAGCAGCCCGTGGACTAGCGGGAGCGGGGAGCTGTTTTTT.

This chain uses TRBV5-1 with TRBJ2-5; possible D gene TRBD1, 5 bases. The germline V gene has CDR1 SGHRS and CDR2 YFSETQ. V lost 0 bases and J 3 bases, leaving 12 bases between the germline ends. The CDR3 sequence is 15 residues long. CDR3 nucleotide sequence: TGCGCCAGCAGCTTGGGGGGCAGGGTCGAAGAGACCCAGTACTTC. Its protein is CASSLGGRVEETQYF. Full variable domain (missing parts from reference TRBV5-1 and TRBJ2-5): KAGVTQTPRYLIKTRGQQVTLSCSPISGHRSVSWYQQTPGQGLQFLFEYFSETQRNKGNFPGRFSGRQFSNSRSEMNVSTLELGDSALYLCASSLGGRVEETQYFGPGTRLLVL.